This TCR beta chain was found in a study of PD-1 blockade in classical Hodgkin lymphoma. General study findings and limits: Partial responders and progressors had significantly lower baseline TCR diversity. Exclusion covered patients beginning nivolumab under 1 year post-ASCT. Diversity in CD4+ TCRs, unlike that measured in CD8+ TCRs, had risen significantly by C4D1.

A note on this clone: Its antigen remains unidentified.

Data came from immunoSEQ multiplex PCR; TCRdb stores just in-frame clones and leaves some out. The sample holds 15,000 to 20,000 clones, approximately 73% seen once. With 5 bases removed from V and 1 base from J, the gap between germline ends came to 8 bases. The CDR3 has 12 residues. The germline V gene has CDR1 SQVTM and CDR2 ANQGSEA. As for time point: cycle 4 day 1 (C4D1), after more than five weeks of nivolumab. Every single patient, without exception, relapsed after autologous stem cell transplantation, and brentuximab vedotin exposure varied. Classifying best responses yielded complete response, partial response or progressive disease.

Sample: peripheral blood mononuclear cells (PBMCs), taken before the fourth cycle of nivolumab. The chain joins TRBV29-1 to TRBJ1-1; unclear D gene. This TCR was recovered from a human donor with classical Hodgkin lymphoma. CDR3 loop: CSVPPENTEAFF. The CDR3 nucleotides read TGCAGCGTTCCACCGGAGAACACTGAAGCTTTCTTT.